A selection of T cell receptor beta chains follows, all from one sample in a study of spatial heterogeneity in lung cancer. A single record per CDR3 protein comes from TCRdb applying MiXCR to the 5' RACE reads. Of about 52,000 distinct CDR3 sequences listed, roughly 7.4% are singletons. Sample: PBMCs, taken at follow-up. Receptor source: a female donor with early-stage non-small cell lung cancer. Each CDR3 is given with its conserved first and last residue. The order of the fields is clone size, D gene, J gene, V gene, CDR3 DNA, CDR3 protein. The D gene is left open where the match is weak. Some rows mark clone size as missing; the rest say once, few, many or name a class of expanded clone.

clone_size: many; d_call: -; j_call: TRBJ2-5; v_call: TRBV18; cdr3_nt: TGTGCCAGCTCACCAAACGAGGTGGCAGGCGAGACCCAGTACTTC; cdr3_aa: CASSPNEVAGETQYF
clone_size: -; d_call: TRBD2; j_call: TRBJ2-3; v_call: TRBV7-2; cdr3_nt: TGTGCCAGCAGCTTTACGAGCGGGGGGACAGATACGCAGTATTTT; cdr3_aa: CASSFTSGGTDTQYF
clone_size: many; d_call: -; j_call: TRBJ2-3; v_call: TRBV29-1; cdr3_nt: TGCAGCGTTGGGCAGGGGGGCCGGGCAGATACGCAGTATTTT; cdr3_aa: CSVGQGGRADTQYF
clone_size: few; d_call: TRBD2; j_call: TRBJ2-3; v_call: TRBV7-2; cdr3_nt: TGTGCCAGCAGCTCCAAACTAGCGGGGGCCTTAACAGATACGCAGTATTTT; cdr3_aa: CASSSKLAGALTDTQYF
clone_size: -; d_call: TRBD2; j_call: TRBJ2-3; v_call: TRBV5-4; cdr3_nt: TGTGCCGGCTCCAGAGACGGGGGGGCGGAAGATACGCAGTATTTT; cdr3_aa: CAGSRDGGAEDTQYF
clone_size: many; d_call: -; j_call: TRBJ1-5; v_call: TRBV10-3; cdr3_nt: TGTGCCATCAGTGACGGGCCCTCTAGCAATCAGCCCCAGCATTTT; cdr3_aa: CAISDGPSSNQPQHF
clone_size: -; d_call: -; j_call: TRBJ1-1; v_call: TRBV6-5; cdr3_nt: TGTGCCAGCAGTAGGGGGGCCGGCCGCATGAACACTGAAGCTTTCTTT; cdr3_aa: CASSRGAGRMNTEAFF
clone_size: medium-sized; d_call: TRBD2; j_call: TRBJ2-6; v_call: TRBV6-5; cdr3_nt: TGTGCCAGCTCTGGGGCTAGCGGGGTCGACTCTGGGGCCAACGTCCTGACTTTC; cdr3_aa: CASSGASGVDSGANVLTF
clone_size: few; d_call: -; j_call: TRBJ2-5; v_call: TRBV5-1; cdr3_nt: TGCGCCAGCAGCTTAAACAGGGTGGAAGAGACCCAGTACTTC; cdr3_aa: CASSLNRVEETQYF
clone_size: many; d_call: -; j_call: TRBJ2-7; v_call: TRBV4-3; cdr3_nt: TGCGCCAGCAGCCGGGGCAGCTCCTACGAGCAGTACTTC; cdr3_aa: CASSRGSSYEQYF
clone_size: -; d_call: -; j_call: TRBJ1-4; v_call: TRBV7-6; cdr3_nt: TGTGCCAGCAGCTTAGGACCCGGCCTTTCGTCCTACGAAAAACTGTTTTTT; cdr3_aa: CASSLGPGLSSYEKLFF
clone_size: few; d_call: -; j_call: TRBJ2-1; v_call: TRBV10-3; cdr3_nt: TGTGCCATCAGTGGAAGGGAGGCCAATGAGCAGTTCTTC; cdr3_aa: CAISGREANEQFF
clone_size: many; d_call: TRBD1; j_call: TRBJ1-2; v_call: TRBV12-3/TRBV12-4; cdr3_nt: TGTGCCAGCAGTTTCTTATCGGGGGACAGAGGCTACACCTTC; cdr3_aa: CASSFLSGDRGYTF
clone_size: few; d_call: TRBD2; j_call: TRBJ2-1; v_call: TRBV9; cdr3_nt: TGTGCCAGCAGCCCCAGGGTAGCGGGGGATAAGAATGAGCAGTTCTTC; cdr3_aa: CASSPRVAGDKNEQFF
clone_size: few; d_call: -; j_call: TRBJ2-3; v_call: TRBV6-4; cdr3_nt: TGTGCCAGCAGTGACGCCCTAACTAGGGGCGTAGATACGCAGTATTTT; cdr3_aa: CASSDALTRGVDTQYF
clone_size: few; d_call: TRBD1; j_call: TRBJ2-3; v_call: TRBV4-3; cdr3_nt: TGCGCCAGCAGCCAAGCTTGGGGACAGACAACAGATACGCAGTATTTT; cdr3_aa: CASSQAWGQTTDTQYF
clone_size: -; d_call: -; j_call: TRBJ1-4; v_call: TRBV7-2; cdr3_nt: TGTGCCAGCAGCTTCTTTGGTGAAAAACTGTTTTTT; cdr3_aa: CASSFFGEKLFF
clone_size: many; d_call: -; j_call: TRBJ2-7; v_call: TRBV7-2; cdr3_nt: TGTGCCAGCAGCCCAACCCGAACCGCGGGCCTAGACTACGAGCAGTACTTC; cdr3_aa: CASSPTRTAGLDYEQYF
clone_size: -; d_call: TRBD2; j_call: TRBJ2-1; v_call: TRBV2; cdr3_nt: TGTGCCAGCAGTGAGGGACTAGCGGGGGGTTCATTAAACAATGAGCAGTTCTTC; cdr3_aa: CASSEGLAGGSLNNEQFF